Presented here are 2 T cell receptor beta chains from one specimen sequenced in a study of T cells in Graves' hyperthyroidism and ophthalmopathy. Amplified TCR beta CDR3 regions derived from RNA transcripts. First-round RT-PCR targeting the TCR CDR3 was performed with the HTBI primer set. TCRdb processed the multiplex PCR reads anew with MiXCR; each CDR3 protein has one entry. The table records approximately 380,000 distinct CDR3 sequences, roughly an eighth of them present only once. Sequenced: blood. The source of these receptors is a man between 50 and 59 years old with Graves' ophthalmopathy.

This rearrangement joins TRBV7-6 to TRBJ2-2; 10 nucleotides agree with TRBD2. This CDR3 has 16 amino acids. Germline values: CDR1 SGHVS, CDR2 FNYEAQ. V lost 5 bases, J lost 2 bases, and 5 bases stayed unmatched. In nucleotides, the CDR3 is TGTGCCAGCAGCACGAGGACTAGCGGAAACACCGGGGAGCTGTTTTTT. It codes for CASSTRTSGNTGELFF.

There are many counts of this clonotype. The genes are TRBV11-3 and TRBJ2-5, with 7 bases lining up with TRBD1. The V segment lost 4 bases and the J segment 7 bases; nucleotides outside the gene matches: 9. This CDR3 has 14 amino acids. Germline V gene lookup returns CDR1 SGHNT and CDR2 YENEEA. CDR3 coding DNA: TGTGCCAGCAGCTACCGACAGGGTCGGGGGACCCAGTACTTC. It translates to CASSYRQGRGTQYF.